This T cell receptor (beta chain) was sequenced in a study of OX40 agonist ivuxolimab in advanced cancers. Study summary: With a range of roughly 23 to 79, age averaged 60 years, and 75% to 90% were male.

The CDR3 is made up of 11 amino acids. Germline CDR1 reads MNHEY; CDR2 reads SVGAGI. V lost 6 bases, J lost 5 bases, and 7 bases lay in between. Study-level points and caveats: The study did not work out the antigen specificity of the expanded peripheral T cells. In general, CD8+ T cells held more expanded clones than CD4+ did, on average. Among patients with partial responses at 0.1-3.0 mg/kg, clonal expansion was among the lowest.

Repertoires were generated with immunoSEQ multiplex PCR, while TCRdb's copy carries only in-frame clones and drops some. The table has tens of thousands of clones, over 75% seen once. This clone has a handful of counts. Its antigen is unknown. The specimen was CD4+ or CD8+ T cells sorted from blood, collected in a trial of the OX40 agonist ivuxolimab. This chain links TRBV6-5 with TRBJ1-1; D is undetermined. The TCR was taken from an adult with an advanced solid tumor such as melanoma, head and neck, liver or kidney cancer. The CDR3 here is CASSIGTEAFF. The CDR3 coding sequence is TGTGCCAGCAGCATTGGGACTGAAGCTTTCTTT.